These 18 T cell receptor beta chains were sequenced from one sample in a study of tumor-infiltrating lymphocytes in primary liver carcinoma. Priming with a constant-region primer yielded TCR beta cDNA from 450 to 550 ng total RNA. What produced the TCR beta libraries was three nested multiplex PCR rounds using slightly modified ARM-PCR. Use of TRBV1-TRBV30 forward primers with a C-beta reverse primer characterized the first two PCR rounds, which lasted about 9 cycles each. TCRdb reanalysed the multiplex PCR reads using MiXCR and keeps one entry per CDR3 protein. In the table there are hundreds of thousands of distinct CDR3 sequences, 50% to 70% of which are singletons. Extraction also yielded germline DNA, while blood RNA was obtained from unsorted whole blood. Sample: peripheral blood. These receptors all come from a man aged 35 to 55 with primary liver carcinoma and hepatitis B virus infection.

Remarks on this clonotype: The junction shows a germline mismatch at one end, possibly a read error. This rearrangement joins TRBV6-5 to TRBJ2-2, with 7 bases aligning to TRBD2. The CDR3 covers 18 residues. Per the germline V gene, CDR1 is MNHEY and CDR2 is SVGAGI. The DNA for the CDR3 is TGTGCCAGCAGTTACTCGATATTTGGGGGGGGGAACACCCGGGAGCTGTTTTTT. Its translation is CASSYSIFGGGNTRELFF.

Worth noting for this clonotype: One junction end does not reproduce the germline sequence, and a read error may be involved. This chain uses TRBV6-5 with TRBJ2-1, with 7 bases fitting TRBD2. The CDR3 is made up of 17 amino acids. CDR1 and CDR2 from the germline V gene are MNHEY and SVGAGI. The DNA of the CDR3 is TGTGCTAGCAGTTACTATTATCTCGGCGGGGGAGTCAATGAGCAGTTCTTC. Translation: CASSYYYLGGGVNEQFF.

J is TRBJ2-1 and V is TRBV4-3; TRBD1 might be the D (6 bases). Deletions cut 6 bases from V and 5 bases from J, with 17 bases between. The CDR3 is 15 residues long. CDR1 is LGHNA and CDR2 is YSLEER in the germline V gene. As DNA, the CDR3 is TGCGCCAGCAGTCAGGGGAGCGGACCTCACAATGAGCAGTTCTTC. Translating gives CASSQGSGPHNEQFF.

Points on this clonotype: A much larger clone sits a single nucleotide away, making a read error possible. This chain uses TRBV6-6 with TRBJ2-5; D not resolved. Germline loops: CDR1 MNHNY, CDR2 SVGAGI (reference sequence). The CDR3 totals 12 residues. CDR3 DNA sequence: TGTGTCAGCAGTTACCCCCAAGAGACCCAGTACTTC. This codes for CVSSYPQETQYF.

Of note for this clonotype: A read error may produce the germline difference seen at one junction end. The V call is TRBV28, the J call TRBJ2-1; D is perhaps TRBD1 or TRBD2 (5 bases each). Per the germline V gene, CDR1 is MDHEN and CDR2 is SYDVKM. This CDR3 contains 12 residues. CDR3 in amino acids: CASSFWGNESVF. CDR3 in DNA: TGTGCAAGCAGTTTTTGGGGGAACGAGAGTGTCTTC.

As regards this clonotype: At one end the junction does not follow the germline gene, possibly because of a read error. V usage is TRBV29-1 and J usage is TRBJ1-2; 7 bases are shared with TRBD1. CDR3 length: 13 residues. In germline, CDR1 is SQVTM, CDR2 ANQGSEA. CDR3 region: CSVRDSSDYGYTF. For the CDR3, the DNA is TGCAGTGTAAGGGACAGCTCGGACTATGGCTACACATTC.

Of note for this clonotype: A much larger clone differs by one base, so this may be a read error. The chain is built from TRBV6-2 or TRBV6-3 and TRBJ1-1; D gene ambiguous. V was clipped by 7 bases and J by 8 bases, with 11 bases between them. CDR1 MNHEY and CDR2 SVGEGT come from the germline V gene. The CDR3 length is 11 residues. CDR3 DNA: TGTGCCAGCATGGGCGTCGAAGAAGCTTTCTTT. This translates into CASMGVEEAFF.

This clonotype has just one count. Possible read error: a much larger clone is one base away. The V gene is TRBV4-3, the J gene TRBJ1-2; tentative D call: TRBD1 (6 bases). There are 18 residues in the CDR3. Germline V gene sequence: CDR1 LGHNA, CDR2 YSLEER. The CDR3 loop reads CASSQDRLVSRGNYDYTF. DNA of the CDR3: TGCGCCAGCAGCCAAGATCGTCTGGTGAGCAGGGGCAACTATGACTACACCTTC.

This clonotype showed up many times. V usage is TRBV11-1 and J usage is TRBJ1-1, with 7 nucleotides matching TRBD1. This CDR3 is 13 amino acids long. Losses at the gene ends were 5 bases for V and 11 bases for J; bases not matched to a gene: 11. CDR1 is SGHAT and CDR2 is FQDESV in the germline V gene (reference sequence). Here the CDR3 reads CASSPQQGLGAFF. The CDR3 coding sequence is TGTGCCAGCAGCCCGCAACAGGGGCTTGGCGCTTTCTTT.

Worth noting for this clonotype: One end of the junction is discordant with germline, which a read error may explain. The chain combines TRBV6-6 with TRBJ2-1; D tentatively fits TRBD1 or TRBD2 (5 bases each). The CDR3 runs 15 residues. Germline CDR1 and CDR2: MNHNY and SVGAGI (reference sequence). CDR3 DNA sequence: TGTGCCGGCAGCAACCGGGACGTGGGCTACAATGAGCAGTTCTTC. Its translation is CAGSNRDVGYNEQFF.

Comments on this clonotype: This may stem from a read error, because a much larger clone lies one nucleotide away. As the CDR3 is not closed by the conserved phenylalanine or tryptophan, this likely results from a read error. The chain is built from TRBV4-2 and TRBJ1-5, with D unclear. V dropped 0 bases and J dropped 4 bases, with 10 bases sitting between them. The germline gives CDR1 LGHNA, CDR2 YNFKEQ. The CDR3 sequence is 15 residues long. This CDR3 is CASSQEVLGNQPQHS. The CDR3 DNA reads as TGTGCCAGCAGCCAAGAGGTTCTAGGGAATCAGCCCCAGCATTCT.

Points on this clonotype: The CDR3 end shows no conserved phenylalanine or tryptophan, and so a read error is likely. The V gene is TRBV6-1, the J gene TRBJ1-1; D unclear. Germline V lookup: CDR1 MNHNS, CDR2 SASEGT. This CDR3 spans 14 amino acids. CDR3 loop: CASSERQDPLEAFL. The DNA of the CDR3 is TGTGCCAGTAGTGAGCGCCAGGATCCCCTTGAAGCTTTCCTT.

As for this clonotype: This sequence may be a read error, since a much larger clone differs from it by one base. The CDR3, as DNA: TGTGCCAGCAGTTTCAGGGGATATGGCAACACCTTC. Protein: CASSFRGYGNTF. The chain is built from TRBV28 and TRBJ1-2; maybe TRBD1 (6 bases). This CDR3 has 12 amino acids. The germline V gene encodes CDR1 MDHEN and CDR2 SYDVKM.

This chain joins TRBV7-9 and TRBJ1-3, with 9 bases lining up with TRBD1. The CDR3 consists of 15 residues. Looked up from germline, CDR1 is SEHNR and CDR2 is FQNEAQ (reference sequence). J lost 2 bases, V lost 3 bases, and 2 bases had no gene match. The CDR3 protein is CASSFGQGTGNTIYF. In nucleotides, the CDR3 is TGTGCCAGCAGCTTCGGACAGGGGACTGGAAACACCATATATTTT.

This clonotype was seen just once. A clone one base away is much larger, so this may be a read error. The chain has TRBV7-9 and TRBJ2-1; a possible D gene is TRBD2 (6 bases). The CDR3 consists of 16 residues. CDR1 is SEHNR, CDR2 FQNEAQ, per germline (reference sequence). V was trimmed by 5 bases and J by 10 bases, leaving 24 bases between them. The CDR3 nucleotides are TGTGCCAGCAGCCCCCCTAACGGGAGAAAGAGTGGCGAGCAGTTCTTC. Translation gives CASSPPNGRKSGEQFF.

This rearrangement joins TRBV5-6 to TRBJ1-6, with D perhaps TRBD1 (5 bases). V was shortened by 2 bases and J by 9 bases, with 15 bases between the two germline ends. Germline-derived CDR1 and CDR2 are SGHDT and YYEEEE. The CDR3 runs to 15 residues. The CDR3 loop reads CASSFGAGDTSPLHF. DNA of the CDR3: TGTGCCAGCAGCTTTGGTGCGGGGGATACTTCACCCCTCCACTTT.

The chain recombines TRBV20-1 with TRBJ1-6; 8 bases agree with TRBD1. CDR3 length equals 12 residues. Germline assignment: CDR1 DFQATT and CDR2 SNEGSKA (reference sequence). V shed 6 bases, J shed 10 bases, and the junction held 5 bases outside the gene matches. Here the CDR3 reads CSARTGSSPLHF. Written as DNA, the CDR3 is TGCAGTGCAAGGACAGGGTCCTCACCCCTCCACTTT.

This clonotype was seen a few times. This chain connects TRBV5-6 to TRBJ2-2; no definite D call. The V and J ends lost 1 base and 7 bases respectively, with 11 bases between them. The CDR3 loop spans 14 amino acids. CDR1 and CDR2 from the germline V gene are SGHDT and YYEEEE. The CDR3 region is CASSLWQVVGELFF. The CDR3 DNA is TGTGCCAGCAGCTTGTGGCAGGTTGTCGGGGAGCTGTTTTTT.